A single sample is the source of the 14 T cell receptor beta chains below, sequenced in a study of blood T cell repertoires in COVID-19. This table comes from immunoSEQ multiplex PCR, and its TCRdb copy is limited to in-frame clones, with some not included. The sample carries some 140,000 clones, roughly 83% recorded once. Sequencing used peripheral blood. The receptors were sampled from a woman aged 80 or over with acute or convalescent COVID-19.

The CDR3 protein is CASSLEQGNTGELFF. In DNA form, the CDR3 reads TGTGCCAGCAGCTTAGAACAGGGAAACACCGGGGAGCTGTTTTTT. The genes are TRBV7-7 and TRBJ2-2; D may be TRBD1 (6 bases). The V gene lost 1 base and the J gene lost 2 bases, with 8 bases spanning the gap. This CDR3 has 15 residues. The V gene's germline CDR1 is SSHAT and CDR2 FNYEAQ (reference sequence).

This chain connects TRBV7-9 to TRBJ1-2, with 9 bases matching TRBD1. The V and J ends lost 4 bases and 0 bases, in that order; junction bases with no gene match: 3. CDR1 and CDR2 from the germline V gene are SEHNR and FQNEAQ (reference sequence). CDR3 length: 15 amino acids. The CDR3 is CASSSWDRANYGYTF. The CDR3 DNA sequence: TGTGCCAGCAGCTCCTGGGACAGGGCTAACTATGGCTACACCTTC.

The CDR3 nucleotides read TGTGCCAGCAGCGTAGGTCCTACTGAGAATGAGCAGTTCTTC. Translating gives CASSVGPTENEQFF. The rearrangement uses TRBV9 and TRBJ2-1; D is unclear. The V end was cut by 0 bases, the J end by 7 bases, with 11 bases between. CDR3 length: 14 amino acids. The germline gives CDR1 SGDLS, CDR2 YYNGEE.

This clone was seen a handful of times. The chain employs TRBV6-5 and TRBJ1-2; TRBD1 matches 9 bases. This CDR3 is built from 14 residues. Germline CDR1 and CDR2: MNHEY and SVGAGI. J gave up 7 bases and V 7 bases, and 10 bases lay outside the gene matches. CDR3 sequence reads: CASTPMGDRVGYTF. The CDR3 DNA sequence: TGTGCCAGCACGCCAATGGGGGACAGGGTTGGCTACACCTTC.

The rearrangement uses TRBV6-2 or TRBV6-3 and TRBJ1-3, with 8 bases matching TRBD1. This CDR3 has 17 residues. Per the germline V gene, CDR1 is MNHEY and CDR2 is SVGEGT. V lost 6 bases, J lost 0 bases, and 10 bases stayed unmatched. The CDR3 DNA reads as TGTGCCAGCAGCACCGGGACAGGAATGTTCTCTGGAAACACCATATATTTT. Protein: CASSTGTGMFSGNTIYF.

V is TRBV27 and J is TRBJ1-4; 10 bases agree with TRBD1. CDR1 and CDR2 from the germline V gene are MNHEY and SMNVEV (reference sequence). V was clipped by 6 bases and J by 8 bases; unmatched bases: 3. The CDR3 runs 13 residues. The CDR3 DNA sequence: TGTGCCAGCAGGACAGGGGGCAGGGAAAAACTGTTTTTT. Its protein is CASRTGGREKLFF.

V gene TRBV5-1 combines with J gene TRBJ1-6; tentatively, D is TRBD1 (6 bases). The length of the CDR3 is 22 residues. V lost 2 bases to trimming and J lost 0 bases, with 27 bases between them. Germline values: CDR1 SGHRS, CDR2 YFSETQ. CDR3 nucleotides: TGCGCCAGCAGCTTTGGACAGAAAGGCTGGAACCCTTTCAGCTCCTATAATTCACCCCTCCACTTT. Protein product: CASSFGQKGWNPFSSYNSPLHF.

The chain carries TRBV29-1 and TRBJ1-1; perhaps TRBD1 as D (5 bases). The CDR3 is 11 residues long. The germline CDR1 and CDR2 sequences are SQVTM and ANQGSEA. V lost 6 bases to trimming and J lost 7 bases, with 12 bases between them. CDR3 DNA sequence: TGCAGCGTCACGCTACAGGTTGAAGCTTTCTTT. This translates into CSVTLQVEAFF. The whole variable domain, filled in from reference TRBV29-1 and TRBJ1-1, reads SAVISQKPSRDICQRGTSLTIQCQVDSQVTMMFWYRQQPGQSLTLIATANQGSEATYESGFVIDKFPISRPNLTFSTLTVSNMSPEDSSIYLCSVTLQVEAFFGQGTRLTVV.

V gene TRBV18 combines with J gene TRBJ1-4; the D gene is possibly TRBD1 (5 bases). V shed 0 bases and J shed 7 bases, with 9 bases lying between them. The CDR3 covers 14 residues. Germline V gene sequence: CDR1 KGHSH, CDR2 LQKENI. This chain's CDR3 is CASSPPPGGEKLFF. The CDR3 DNA reads TGTGCCAGCTCACCACCTCCCGGGGGTGAAAAACTGTTTTTT.

V and J are TRBV7-2 and TRBJ2-1; 8 bases fit TRBD1. Germline CDR1 SGHTA, CDR2 FQGNSA. V trimming: 4 bases; J trimming: 7 bases; junction bases outside the gene matches: 9. The CDR3 length is 15 residues. Here the CDR3 reads CASSSGQGMHNEQFF. The CDR3 coding sequence is TGTGCCAGCAGCTCCGGACAGGGAATGCATAATGAGCAGTTCTTC. Supplemented by reference TRBV7-2 and TRBJ2-1, the full variable domain reads GAGVSQSPSNKVTEKGKDVELRCDPISGHTALYWYRQSLGQGLEFLIYFQGNSAPDKSGLPSDRFSAERTGGSVSTLTIQRTQQEDSAVYLCASSSGQGMHNEQFFGPGTRLTVL.

This chain links TRBV5-1 with TRBJ2-5; 11 bases match TRBD1. Germline V gives CDR1 SGHRS, CDR2 YFSETQ. The CDR3 is 14 amino acids. Unmatched junction bases numbered 4, after V lost 4 bases and J lost 5 bases. CDR3 DNA sequence: TGCGCCAGCAGCGGACAGGGGGCCTGGGAGACCCAGTACTTC. Translating gives CASSGQGAWETQYF.

The chain joins TRBV10-3 to TRBJ1-6; perhaps TRBD1 as D (5 bases). Trimming shortened V by 0 bases and J by 5 bases, and 11 bases separated the two germline ends. Germline V gene data show CDR1 as ENHRY and CDR2 as SYGVKD. The length of the CDR3 is 16 residues. The CDR3 DNA is TGTGCCATCAGTGAGTCAGGAGGGGATCATAATTCACCCCTCCACTTT. Residues: CAISESGGDHNSPLHF.

The chain recombines TRBV15 with TRBJ2-1; 7 bases agree with TRBD2. CDR3 length: 15 amino acids. Looked up from germline, CDR1 is LNHNV and CDR2 is YYDKDF (reference sequence). J lost 6 bases, V lost 6 bases, and 11 bases had no gene match. CDR3 sequence (DNA): TGTGCCACCAGTCGCGGCGGGAGTAAAGCCAATGAGCAGTTCTTC. This encodes CATSRGGSKANEQFF.

This clone has just one count. V is TRBV7-2 and J is TRBJ2-5, with D possibly matching TRBD1 (6 bases). In germline, CDR1 is SGHTA, CDR2 FQGNSA. The V and J ends lost 3 bases and 5 bases respectively, with 10 bases between them. The CDR3 runs to 13 residues. For the CDR3, the DNA is TGTGCCAGCAGCTTCTGGGGGCAGGAGACCCAGTACTTC. Protein sequence: CASSFWGQETQYF.